This is a list of T cell receptor beta chains from one sample in a study of esophageal squamous cell carcinoma under preoperative chemotherapy. MiXCR, applied by TCRdb to the PCR reads, yields one record per CDR3 protein. The profile shows roughly 13,000 distinct CDR3 sequences, approximately 51% of them singletons. This specimen was taken from a patient given preoperative chemotherapy. The receptors derive from a human donor with esophageal squamous cell carcinoma. The donor label of this sample is uncertain. Each CDR3 is given with its conserved first and last residue. Fields, in order: V gene, J gene, D gene, clone size, CDR3 DNA, CDR3 protein. A D gene is named only where the DNA matches it firmly. Rows may omit the clone size; those that give it use once, few, many or a size class.

TRBV7-2	TRBJ2-7	TRBD1	NA	TGTGCCAGCAGCTTCGGGACAGGGGGCCGCGAGCAGTACTTC	CASSFGTGGREQYF
TRBV7-2	TRBJ2-1	TRBD2	NA	TGTGCCAGCAGCTCCACTAGCGGTCTCCTATCCTACAATGAGCAGTTCTTC	CASSSTSGLLSYNEQFF
TRBV6-1	TRBJ2-3	TRBD2	NA	TGTGCCAGGGGCCCGGGGGGGGGTGGCCCAGATACGCAGTATTTC	CARGPGGGGPDTQYF
TRBV6-1	TRBJ2-5	NA	NA	TGTGCCAGCAGGGACCACCAAGAGACCCAGTACTTC	CASRDHQETQYF
TRBV7-2	TRBJ2-3	NA	NA	TGTGCCAGCAGCCTGGCGGGACTCCCTCGCGAGACGCAGTATTTC	CASSLAGLPRETQYF
TRBV6-1	TRBJ2-4	TRBD1	NA	TGTGCCAGCAGCCGACAGGGGGTAGGGGGCGAGAACGTTCTGTCTTTC	CASSRQGVGGENVLSF
TRBV6-5	TRBJ2-1	NA	NA	TGTGCCAGCAGTTACTCGATCCAGGGGTACGCCAATGAGCAGTTCTTC	CASSYSIQGYANEQFF
TRBV24-1	TRBJ1-5	TRBD1	NA	TGTGCCGTGCTTGTCGGACAGGGACATCAGCCCCAGCATTTT	CAVLVGQGHQPQHF
TRBV7-7	TRBJ2-1	NA	medium-sized	TGTGCTAGCAGCTTAGGGGAACAGGGATACAATGAGCAGTTCTTC	CASSLGEQGYNEQFF
TRBV6-1	TRBJ2-7	NA	few	TGTGCCTGCCGGGACACCTTTGACGAGCAGTACTTC	CACRDTFDEQYF
TRBV6-1	TRBJ2-1	NA	NA	TGTGCCAGCAGTGAACCCCCTGGCAATGAGCAGTTCTTC	CASSEPPGNEQFF
TRBV7-2	TRBJ2-1	NA	NA	TGTGCCAGCAGGGGGAGAGGGAGGATAGATGAGCAGTTCTTC	CASRGRGRIDEQFF
TRBV6-5	TRBJ2-5	TRBD1	few	TGTGCCAGCAGTTCCGGGGGACAGGGGTCTGGGGAGACCCAGTACTTC	CASSSGGQGSGETQYF
TRBV10-1	TRBJ1-1	NA	NA	TGCGTCCGGAGGCGGAACACTGAAGCTTTCTTT	CVRRRNTEAFF
TRBV19	TRBJ2-2	NA	NA	TGTGCCAGTAGTCTCGAACCCAGAATCGGGGAGCTGTTTTTT	CASSLEPRIGELFF
TRBV6-1	TRBJ2-5	NA	NA	TGTGCCAGGGGTCCCGGGGGACGGGGCCCAGATACGCAGTATTTC	CARGPGGRGPDTQYF
TRBV7-9	TRBJ1-5	TRBD1	NA	TGTGCCAGCAGCTTGGGACAGGGGATGGGACCCCAGCATTTT	CASSLGQGMGPQHF
TRBV6-1	TRBJ2-2	NA	once	TGTGCGAGCAGTGGGGGCTGGGACAACGGGGAGCAGTTTTTT	CASSGGWDNGEQFF
TRBV6-1	TRBJ2-1	TRBD1	NA	TGTGCCAGCAGTGAAGCGCTCACAGGGGCGTCCGATGAGCTGTTCTTT	CASSEALTGASDELFF
TRBV6-1	TRBJ2-3	NA	NA	TGTGCGGGCAGTGAAGATGTAAATACGCAGTACTTT	CAGSEDVNTQYF
TRBV6-4	TRBJ2-1	NA	NA	TGTGCCAGCAGTGACTCGAGCGATGAGCAGTACTTT	CASSDSSDEQYF
TRBV5-5	TRBJ2-2	TRBD1	few	TGTGCCAGCAGTAGGACAGGGGTCGGGGAGCTGTTTTTT	CASSRTGVGELFF
TRBV6-1	TRBJ2-5	NA	NA	TGTGCCAGCAGGTGGGGGGGGGGCGGCCAAGATACCCAGTACTTC	CASRWGGGGQDTQYF
TRBV6-1	TRBJ2-7	TRBD2	NA	TGTGCCAGCATAAAGACTAGCGGGGGGGACAATTACGAGCAGTACTTC	CASIKTSGGDNYEQYF
TRBV6-1	TRBJ2-5	NA	NA	TGTGCCAGCAGGGAATTTGGGGGACGCTACCAAGAGACGCAGTATTTC	CASREFGGRYQETQYF
TRBV6-1	TRBJ2-7	TRBD2	NA	TGTGCCAGCAGTGCCCTAGCGGGAGGGCCAGATACGCAGTACTTC	CASSALAGGPDTQYF
TRBV6-5	TRBJ1-1	NA	NA	TGTGCCAGCAGTTACTCGATAGGGGTAGTCACTGAAGCTTTCTTT	CASSYSIGVVTEAFF
TRBV7-8	TRBJ2-1	NA	NA	TGTGCCAGCACCGGAGGGAATGAGCAGTTCTTC	CASTGGNEQFF
TRBV20-1	TRBJ2-2	TRBD2	few	TGCAGTGCTCCGACTAGCGGGAGAAACACCGGGGAGCTGTTTTTT	CSAPTSGRNTGELFF
TRBV6-1	TRBJ2-5	NA	medium-sized	TGTGCCAGCAGTCGGAAACCAGGGACGTCAGGGGAGACCCAGTACTTC	CASSRKPGTSGETQYF
TRBV6-1	TRBJ2-1	NA	NA	TGTGCCAGCAGCCCTACCGGGACATCCTACAATGAGCAGTTCTTC	CASSPTGTSYNEQFF
TRBV7-2	TRBJ2-1	TRBD2	NA	TGTGCCAGCAGCCCCCGGACTAGCGGGAGTTTAAATGAGCAGTTCTTC	CASSPRTSGSLNEQFF
TRBV6-1	TRBJ1-6	TRBD1	few	TGTGCCAGCCGGGACAGGGGTAATTCACCCCTCCACTTT	CASRDRGNSPLHF
TRBV6-1	TRBJ2-3	NA	NA	TGTGCCAGCAGTGAATTTTGGGGAAGAGACACAGACATGCAGTATTTC	CASSEFWGRDTDMQYF
TRBV11-3	TRBJ2-2	NA	few	TGTGCCAGCAGCTTAAGGGGATCGAACACCGGGGAGCTGTTTTTT	CASSLRGSNTGELFF
TRBV27	TRBJ1-1	TRBD1	NA	TGTGCCAGCAGTTTCAGGGGGCGAGACACTGAAGCTTTCTTT	CASSFRGRDTEAFF
TRBV6-6	TRBJ2-1	TRBD2	large	TGTGCCAGCAGTTACCGACGGGGAGGGAGCTACGAGCAGTTCTTC	CASSYRRGGSYEQFF
TRBV6-5	TRBJ2-2	NA	once	TGTGCCAGCAGTTACTCGATACAACACGAGCCCGGGGAGCTGTTTTTT	CASSYSIQHEPGELFF
TRBV12-3/TRBV12-4	TRBJ2-1	TRBD1	NA	TGTGCCAGCAGCGTCCGCCCCCGGGACAGGGGCTCCCTGTCCAGCGCCTACGAGCAGTTCTTC	CASSVRPRDRGSLSSAYEQFF
TRBV7-2	TRBJ2-1	NA	medium-sized	TGTGCCAGCAGCTTAGCGGGGTATGAGCAGTTCTTC	CASSLAGYEQFF
TRBV7-3	TRBJ2-3	TRBD2	few	TGTGCCAGCAGCGGACTAGCGGGAGCAGATACGCAGTATTTT	CASSGLAGADTQYF
TRBV6-1	TRBJ2-3	NA	NA	TGTGCCAGCACGGGGGAGACTAGATCGGCCACAGATACGCAGTATTTT	CASTGETRSATDTQYF
TRBV6-1	TRBJ2-1	NA	once	TGTGCCAGCAGTGAAAGGGGGTTTAGTGTGGTTGAGCAGTTCTTC	CASSERGFSVVEQFF
TRBV6-5	TRBJ2-1	TRBD1	few	TGTGCCGGCCTACTCACCGGGACAGGGGACAATGAGCAGTTCTTC	CAGLLTGTGDNEQFF
TRBV7-2	TRBJ2-7	TRBD2	few	TGTGCCAGCAGCTTTAGCGGGGTATACGAGCAGTACTTC	CASSFSGVYEQYF
TRBV11-2	TRBJ2-1	TRBD1	NA	TGTGCCAGCAGCGATCCGGGGACAGGGGAGAGTGAGCAGTTCTTC	CASSDPGTGESEQFF
TRBV6-1	TRBJ2-1	NA	NA	TGTGCGGGCACCCCGGGGGGCAGCCGAGCTGAGCAGTTCTTC	CAGTPGGSRAEQFF
TRBV10-1	TRBJ2-4	TRBD2	NA	TGCGCCAGCAGTGAGTCCCGTCCGGGGGGACTGGGAGCAAAAAACACGCAGTACTTT	CASSESRPGGLGAKNTQYF
TRBV10-3	TRBJ2-5	NA	NA	TGTGGCGGGGGTCCCGGGGGAGGGGGGGCAGATACCCAGTACTTC	CGGGPGGGGADTQYF
TRBV6-1	TRBJ2-1	TRBD1	many	TGTGCCAGCAGCCCGACAGGGGTGGTAGAGACCCAGTTCTTC	CASSPTGVVETQFF
TRBV6-1	TRBJ2-1	NA	NA	TGTGCCAGCAACCGGGCGTACTCCTACAATGAGCAGTTCTTC	CASNRAYSYNEQFF
TRBV6-1	TRBJ1-6	NA	medium-sized	TGTGCCAGCGGACGGGATTCACCCCTCCACTTT	CASGRDSPLHF
TRBV7-2	TRBJ2-4	TRBD2	NA	TGTGCCAGCGGGGGGCGGGGGGGCCGTGCCAAAGAGATCCAGTACTTC	CASGGRGGRAKEIQYF